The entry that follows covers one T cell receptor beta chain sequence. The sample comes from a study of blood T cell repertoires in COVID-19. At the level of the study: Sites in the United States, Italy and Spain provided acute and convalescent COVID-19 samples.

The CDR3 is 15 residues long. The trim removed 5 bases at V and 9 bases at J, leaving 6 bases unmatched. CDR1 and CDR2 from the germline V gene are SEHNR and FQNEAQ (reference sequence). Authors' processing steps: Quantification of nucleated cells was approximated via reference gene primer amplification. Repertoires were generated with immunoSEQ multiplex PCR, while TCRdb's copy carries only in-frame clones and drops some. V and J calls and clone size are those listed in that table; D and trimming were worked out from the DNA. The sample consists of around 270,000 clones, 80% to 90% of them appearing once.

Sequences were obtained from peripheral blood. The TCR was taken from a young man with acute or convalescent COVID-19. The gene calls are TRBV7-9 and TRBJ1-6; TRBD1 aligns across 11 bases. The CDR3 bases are TGTGCCAGCAGCCTCGGGACAGGGGGAAGTTCACCCCTCCACTTT. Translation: CASSLGTGGSSPLHF.